The 17 T cell receptor beta chains presented below share a single source sample, sequenced in a study of blood T cell repertoires in COVID-19. Sequenced by immunoSEQ multiplex PCR; TCRdb stores in-frame clones only, minus some. This table has some 97,000 clones, around nine tenths appearing once. The sample was peripheral blood. These receptors all stem from a man between 70 and 80 years old with acute or convalescent COVID-19.

The CDR3 protein is CAISVLGDNQPQHF. Here the CDR3 DNA reads TGTGCCATCAGTGTATTAGGGGACAATCAGCCCCAGCATTTT. The rearrangement joins TRBV10-3 to TRBJ1-5; D is possibly TRBD1 (5 bases). CDR1 is ENHRY and CDR2 is SYGVKD in the germline V gene. The CDR3 totals 14 residues. V lost 4 bases, J lost 3 bases, and 10 bases lay in between.

This clone turned up a few times. This chain connects TRBV7-2 to TRBJ1-1, with TRBD1 as a possible D gene (6 bases). The V and J ends lost 5 bases and 6 bases respectively, with 16 bases between them. Germline V gene lookup returns CDR1 SGHTA and CDR2 FQGNSA. The CDR3 is made up of 14 amino acids. The CDR3 coding sequence is TGTGCCAGCAGCCCCCTACAGGGTCCTGCTGAAGCTTTCTTT. Translation gives CASSPLQGPAEAFF.

The chain joins TRBV7-9 to TRBJ1-5; a weak D match, TRBD1 (5 bases). Germline V gene lookup returns CDR1 SEHNR and CDR2 FQNEAQ (reference sequence). V lost 2 bases to trimming and J lost 7 bases, with 9 bases between them. The CDR3 length is 13 residues. The CDR3 spells CASSLLQGQPQHF. The CDR3 nucleotides are TGTGCCAGCAGCTTACTCCAGGGCCAGCCCCAGCATTTT.

The chain carries TRBV7-9 and TRBJ2-2; D possibly corresponds to TRBD2 (5 bases). This CDR3 contains 15 residues. Deletions cut 5 bases from V and 0 bases from J, with 10 bases between. Germline V gene sequence: CDR1 SEHNR, CDR2 FQNEAQ (reference sequence). For the CDR3, the DNA is TGTGCCAGCAGCCGGACTGTCGCGAACACCGGGGAGCTGTTTTTT. Protein product: CASSRTVANTGELFF.

The chain is built from TRBV11-2 and TRBJ2-7, with 11 bases aligning to TRBD2. The length of the CDR3 is 14 residues. Germline values: CDR1 SGHAT, CDR2 FQNNGV. The V segment lost 5 bases and the J segment 7 bases; nucleotides outside the gene matches: 7. Written as DNA, the CDR3 is TGTGCCAGCAGCCCCCTAGCGGGAGGAAGGGAGCAGTACTTC. Protein: CASSPLAGGREQYF.

The gene calls are TRBV6-5 and TRBJ1-1, with 9 bases fitting TRBD1. J gave up 4 bases and V 6 bases, and 9 bases lay outside the gene matches. The CDR3 is 15 amino acids. Germline values: CDR1 MNHEY, CDR2 SVGAGI. The CDR3 nucleotides are TGTGCCAGCAGGAAGACAGGGGGTGATGGCACTGAAGCTTTCTTT. Protein: CASRKTGGDGTEAFF.

V gene TRBV18 combines with J gene TRBJ1-5; D perhaps matches TRBD1 (5 bases). The CDR3 runs to 13 residues. With 3 bases removed from V and 7 bases from J, the gap between germline ends came to 10 bases. Per the germline V gene, CDR1 is KGHSH and CDR2 is LQKENI. CDR3 bases: TGTGCCAGCTCACCCAGGGTAGAGCAGCCCCAGCATTTT. Encoded protein: CASSPRVEQPQHF.

This clone was seen just once. The chain carries TRBV7-9 and TRBJ2-7; TRBD1 is a possible D gene (6 bases). Trimming removed 5 bases at V and 9 bases at J, with 14 bases between. Per the germline V gene, CDR1 is SEHNR and CDR2 is FQNEAQ (reference sequence). The CDR3 runs to 12 residues. The DNA of the CDR3 is TGTGCCAGCAGCCCGGCGAGGGGGTGGCAGTACTTC. This gives the protein CASSPARGWQYF.

This chain uses TRBV5-5 with TRBJ1-2; 7 bases map to TRBD1. The CDR3 has 16 residues. Trimming at V came to 4 bases and at J to 6 bases, leaving 15 bases not matched to a gene. Germline CDR1 reads SGHKS; CDR2 reads YYEKEE (reference sequence). The CDR3 sequence is CASSRDSELGGHGYTF. The CDR3 DNA reads TGTGCCAGCAGCCGGGACAGTGAGCTGGGGGGACATGGCTACACCTTC.

This chain links TRBV7-8 with TRBJ2-5, with D tentatively TRBD2 (5 bases). Trimming removed 1 base from V and 4 bases from J, with 16 bases in between. Per the germline V gene, CDR1 is SGHVS and CDR2 is FQNEAQ. The CDR3 totals 16 residues. Here the CDR3 reads CASSLGALASRETQYF. The CDR3 DNA reads as TGTGCCAGCAGCTTAGGGGCCCTAGCCTCCCGAGAGACCCAGTACTTC.

On this clone itself: Other DNA sequences in the same sample also yield this CDR3. The rearrangement joins TRBV7-2 to TRBJ1-1, with a possible D match to TRBD1 (5 bases). V dropped 2 bases and J dropped 3 bases, with 7 bases sitting between them. The germline V gene has CDR1 SGHTA and CDR2 FQGNSA. This CDR3 spans 13 amino acids. Here the CDR3 reads CASSLQGYTEAFF. The CDR3 DNA follows: TGTGCCAGCAGCTTACAGGGATACACTGAAGCTTTCTTT.

The chain uses TRBV24-1 and TRBJ2-3; 9 bases are shared with TRBD1. This CDR3 region has 17 residues. V shed 0 bases and J 0 bases; nucleotides not matched to a gene: 3. Looked up from germline, CDR1 is KGHDR and CDR2 is SFDVKD. The DNA of the CDR3 is TGTGCCACCAGTGATTTGGGGACAGGGTGGAGCACAGATACGCAGTATTTT. This translates into CATSDLGTGWSTDTQYF.

With respect to this clone: One junction end disagrees with the germline gene, perhaps due to a read error. The V and J genes are TRBV5-1 and TRBJ1-2, with 7 bases aligning to TRBD1. The CDR3 has 13 residues. Per the germline V gene, CDR1 is SGHRS and CDR2 is YFSETQ. CDR3 amino acids: CASSFDRAGYSHF. The DNA of the CDR3 is TGCGCCAGCAGCTTCGACAGGGCGGGATATTCCCACTTC.

CDR3: CASSYGVNTEAFF. The CDR3 DNA reads TGTGCCAGCAGTTATGGAGTGAACACTGAAGCTTTCTTT. The chain couples TRBV2 to TRBJ1-1; D gene unclear. The CDR3 is made up of 13 amino acids. Germline CDR1 SNHLY, CDR2 FYNNEI. V lost 5 bases and J 0 bases, leaving 7 bases between the germline ends. Full variable domain (outside the CDR3, taken from reference TRBV2 and TRBJ1-1): EPEVTQTPSHQVTQMGQEVILRCVPISNHLYFYWYRQILGQKVEFLVSFYNNEISEKSEIFDDQFSVERPDGSNFTLKIRSTKLEDSAMYFCASSYGVNTEAFFGQGTRLTVV.

This chain joins TRBV24-1 and TRBJ2-7, with D possibly matching TRBD1 (6 bases). There are 15 residues in the CDR3. Trimming pared 3 bases from V and 4 bases from J, leaving 15 bases between. From germline, CDR1 is KGHDR and CDR2 SFDVKD. The DNA for the CDR3 is TGTGCCACCAGTGATACAGGTCGAGGGACATACGAGCAGTACTTC. It is translated as CATSDTGRGTYEQYF.

This chain joins TRBV19 and TRBJ1-1, with 7 bases aligning to TRBD1. Trimming removed 5 bases from V and 5 bases from J; junction bases left unmatched: 8. The CDR3 sequence is 14 residues long. Germline V gene sequence: CDR1 LNHDA, CDR2 SQIVND (reference sequence). The CDR3 here is CASSLTGKVTEAFF. The CDR3 region has the DNA TGTGCCAGTAGTTTGACAGGGAAGGTGACTGAAGCTTTCTTT.

This chain links TRBV6-1 with TRBJ2-5, with TRBD2 matching 8 bases. The CDR3 is 15 residues long. Looked up from germline, CDR1 is MNHNS and CDR2 is SASEGT. V shed 8 bases and J 3 bases; nucleotides not matched to a gene: 11. CDR3 protein: CASHKYSGGEETQYF. In DNA form, the CDR3 reads TGTGCCAGCCATAAATACTCGGGAGGGGAAGAGACCCAGTACTTC.